Following are 17 T cell receptor beta chains from one sample sequenced in a study of T-cell reconstitution after alpha-beta-depleted transplantation in children. Unique molecular identifiers were built into the TCRbeta library. MiXCR was run by TCRdb on the PCR reads, yielding one entry per CDR3 protein. The sample has some 200,000 distinct CDR3 sequences, about 14% seen once; the top ten hold 13%. Sequenced material: PBMCs from the stem cell graft donor, taken from the stem cell graft. These receptors came from a human donor who donated a stem cell graft to a child with acute lymphoblastic leukemia.

This clonotype was seen ten or more times. This chain joins TRBV20-1 and TRBJ1-1; 8 bases map to TRBD1. The CDR3 covers 14 residues. Germline V gives CDR1 DFQATT, CDR2 SNEGSKA (reference sequence). Trimming at V came to 0 bases and at J to 9 bases, leaving 9 bases not matched to a gene. This CDR3 reads CSAREGQGLLKAFF. CDR3 sequence (DNA): TGCAGTGCTAGAGAAGGACAGGGTTTACTTAAAGCTTTCTTT.

The rearrangement uses TRBV7-2 and TRBJ1-1; D remains ambiguous. The V end was cut by 5 bases, the J end by 1 base, with 11 bases between. CDR3 length: 14 residues. Germline-derived CDR1 and CDR2 are SGHTA and FQGNSA. DNA of the CDR3: TGTGCCAGCAGCCTTTATCACCGGAACACTGAAGCTTTCTTT. Translation: CASSLYHRNTEAFF.

V is TRBV20-1 and J is TRBJ2-1; 10 nucleotides match TRBD2. The V gene's germline CDR1 is DFQATT and CDR2 SNEGSKA (reference sequence). The CDR3 consists of 14 residues. V lost 5 bases to trimming and J lost 5 bases; unmatched junction nucleotides: 6. CDR3 sequence (DNA): TGCAGTGCTTGGCGGACTAGCGGTGACAATGAGCAGTTCTTC. Translating it yields CSAWRTSGDNEQFF.

J is TRBJ2-2 and V is TRBV5-1; possible D gene TRBD2, 6 bases. Germline V gives CDR1 SGHRS, CDR2 YFSETQ. V lost 4 bases and J lost 6, with 13 bases in between. CDR3 size: 14 residues. CDR3 DNA: TGCGCCAGCAGCGGTCGGAGGGGCCCCGGGGAGCTGTTTTTT. This gives the protein CASSGRRGPGELFF.

This clonotype was picked up a small number of times. V is TRBV27 and J is TRBJ1-1; possible D gene TRBD1, 6 bases. CDR3 length equals 15 residues. Germline CDR1 is MNHEY and CDR2 is SMNVEV (reference sequence). Trimming left V 0 bases short and J 7 bases short, with 15 bases between. Here the CDR3 DNA reads TGTGCCAGCAGTTTATCCCAAACAGGGTGGGTTGAAGCTTTCTTT. The encoded protein is CASSLSQTGWVEAFF.

There are a few counts of this clonotype. The V gene is TRBV4-2, the J gene TRBJ2-1; D ambiguous. The V end lost 0 bases, the J end lost 9 bases, and 3 bases lay between the germline ends. This CDR3 region has 11 residues. Germline CDR1 is LGHNA and CDR2 is YNFKEQ. The CDR3 DNA is TGTGCCAGCAGCCAAGAACTTGAGCAGTTCTTC. Residues: CASSQELEQFF.

This clonotype has a count of ten or more. The chain combines TRBV5-1 with TRBJ2-3; TRBD1 aligns across 9 bases. The CDR3 sequence is 12 residues long. J lost 11 bases, V lost 4 bases, and 5 bases had no gene match. The V gene's germline CDR1 is SGHRS and CDR2 YFSETQ. CDR3 in amino acids: CASSVTGGMQYF. The CDR3 DNA is TGCGCCAGCAGCGTAACAGGGGGCATGCAGTATTTT.

About this clonotype: This could be a read error, since a much larger clone is one nucleotide away. V and J are TRBV20-1 and TRBJ2-1; D tentatively fits TRBD1 or TRBD2 (5 bases each). Germline V gene sequence: CDR1 DFQATT, CDR2 SNEGSKA (reference sequence). Trimming removed 5 bases at V and 12 bases at J, with 14 bases between. The CDR3 has 11 residues. DNA of the CDR3: TGCAGTGCTTGGGGCCCCACTAGGCAGTTCTTC. Translated: CSAWGPTRQFF.

The chain combines TRBV20-1 with TRBJ2-1; 11 bases are shared with TRBD2. Germline values: CDR1 DFQATT, CDR2 SNEGSKA (reference sequence). V lost 6 bases to trimming and J lost 6 bases; unmatched junction nucleotides: 10. The CDR3 is made up of 15 amino acids. The DNA for the CDR3 is TGCAGTGCGGAGCCCGGGACTAGCGGCCCCAATGAGCAGTTCTTC. This sequence encodes CSAEPGTSGPNEQFF.

This clonotype was observed at least ten times. This sequence joins TRBV4-1 and TRBJ2-5; a possible D gene is TRBD2 (7 bases). Germline-derived CDR1 and CDR2 are MGHRA and YSYEKL. This CDR3 spans 16 amino acids. Between the trimmed V and J ends, which lost 1 base and 7 bases, there was a span of 19 bases. DNA for the CDR3: TGCGCCAGCAGCCAAGCCTTTGGGGGCACGGGGGGGACCCAGTACTTC. This encodes CASSQAFGGTGGTQYF.

The rearrangement joins TRBV6-5 to TRBJ1-2, with a possible D match to TRBD1 (5 bases). CDR1 and CDR2 from the germline V gene are MNHEY and SVGAGI. Trimming shortened V by 0 bases and J by 1 base, and 9 bases separated the two germline ends. There are 15 residues in the CDR3. This chain's CDR3 is CASSYSGRVNYGYTF. In DNA, the CDR3 is TGTGCCAGCAGTTACTCGGGCAGGGTTAACTATGGCTACACCTTC.

In this sample, this clonotype turned up many times. The rearrangement uses TRBV5-1 and TRBJ1-1; TRBD1 matches 8 bases. The V gene's germline CDR1 is SGHRS and CDR2 YFSETQ. This CDR3 region has 15 residues. V shed 7 bases and J 2 bases; nucleotides not matched to a gene: 10. This chain's CDR3 is CASGNIGQGNTEAFF. The CDR3 region has the DNA TGCGCCAGCGGCAATATCGGACAGGGAAACACTGAAGCTTTCTTT.

The chain has TRBV4-1 and TRBJ2-2; D possibly corresponds to TRBD2 (5 bases). With 1 base removed from V and 6 bases from J, the gap between germline ends came to 15 bases. The CDR3 extends over 16 amino acids. CDR1 and CDR2 (germline): MGHRA, YSYEKL. DNA of the CDR3: TGCGCCAGCAGCCAAGTATCTAGCAGTACTTCCGGGGAGCTGTTTTTT. Amino acid sequence: CASSQVSSSTSGELFF.

The chain joins TRBV5-4 to TRBJ2-3; 11 bases fit TRBD1. Losses at the gene ends were 4 bases for V and 3 bases for J; bases not matched to a gene: 7. This CDR3 has 16 amino acids. The germline CDR1 and CDR2 sequences are SGHNT and YYREEE (reference sequence). This CDR3 is CASSTRTGGGTDTQYF. The CDR3 bases are TGTGCCAGCAGCACGCGGACAGGGGGCGGGACAGATACGCAGTATTTT. The full variable domain, with the rest looked up from reference TRBV5-4 and TRBJ2-3, is ETGVTQSPTHLIKTRGQQVTLRCSSQSGHNTVSWYQQALGQGPQFIFQYYREEENGRGNFPPRFSGLQFPNYSSELNVNALELDDSALYLCASSTRTGGGTDTQYFGPGTRLTVL.

This clonotype has ten or more counts. The chain couples TRBV7-2 to TRBJ1-2, with D possibly matching TRBD1 (5 bases). Trimming left V 5 bases short and J 8 bases short, with 24 bases between. The CDR3 spans 16 residues. CDR1 and CDR2 (germline): SGHTA, FQGNSA. The CDR3 DNA reads TGTGCCAGCAGCCGAGTTCGTACAGGAGGAATGTTAGGCTACACCTTC. Its protein product is CASSRVRTGGMLGYTF.

In this sample, this clonotype turned up many times. The chain recombines TRBV5-1 with TRBJ1-1; D possibly corresponds to TRBD1 (5 bases). CDR1 SGHRS and CDR2 YFSETQ come from the germline V gene. V was pared by 0 bases and J by 4 bases, with 10 bases between. This CDR3 spans 14 amino acids. This chain's CDR3 is CASSLDGAGTEAFF. Here the CDR3 DNA reads TGCGCCAGCAGCTTGGATGGGGCGGGCACTGAAGCTTTCTTT.

This clonotype was found many times. The chain couples TRBV11-3 to TRBJ2-2; TRBD1 aligns across 8 bases. Trimming at V came to 5 bases and at J to 5 bases, leaving 7 bases not matched to a gene. CDR3 length equals 15 residues. CDR1 and CDR2 (germline): SGHNT, YENEEA. The CDR3 sequence: CASSDFNRGTGELFF. The CDR3 nucleotides are TGTGCCAGCAGCGACTTCAACAGGGGGACCGGGGAGCTGTTTTTT.